This TCR beta chain was identified during a study of CD4 and CD8 cells across lung adenocarcinoma regions. By sample fraction, this clonotype is medium-sized. From the PCR reads, TCRdb called clonotypes with MiXCR, one entry per CDR3 protein. Here the sample spans some 3,800 distinct CDR3 sequences, roughly 64% being singletons. This CDR3 contains 10 residues. Donors had localized lung adenocarcinoma, a non-small cell lung cancer. The J gene is TRBJ1-1, the V gene TRBV22-1. TRBV22-1 counts as a pseudogene. Specimen: CD8+ T cells from the margin of a lung tumor. The receptor was derived from a female donor with lung adenocarcinoma. The CD4 and CD8 labels of this study may be unreliable. The CDR3 bases are TGTCCTGGGATCGGAAGAGCACACGTCTTT. Translating it yields CPGIGRAHVF.